Below, 14 T cell receptor beta chains from the same sample are listed, as sequenced in a study of blood T cell repertoires in COVID-19. TCRdb's copy holds only in-frame clones and misses some; the assay was immunoSEQ multiplex PCR. The repertoire holds 100,000 to 150,000 clones, with around 76% as singletons. The specimen was peripheral blood. Receptors originate from a man older than 75 with COVID-19, enrolled during active disease.

The rearrangement joins TRBV6-1 to TRBJ2-5; 8 nucleotides match TRBD2. This CDR3 spans 17 amino acids. The germline CDR1 and CDR2 sequences are MNHNS and SASEGT. J lost 0 bases, V lost 4 bases, and 10 bases had no gene match. CDR3 nucleotide sequence: TGTGCCAGCAGTGGCTTAGCGGGATCCCCACACCAAGAGACCCAGTACTTC. Protein: CASSGLAGSPHQETQYF.

This chain uses TRBV4-3 with TRBJ2-5; 7 positions match TRBD2. Trimming removed 0 bases from V and 7 bases from J; junction bases left unmatched: 2. Per germline, CDR1 LGHNA and CDR2 YSLEER. This CDR3 comprises 13 residues. The DNA for the CDR3 is TGCGCCAGCAGCCAAGATGGGACTACGACCCAGTACTTC. Its translation is CASSQDGTTTQYF.

This rearrangement joins TRBV5-8 to TRBJ1-1; 9 nucleotides match TRBD1. This CDR3 is built from 16 residues. Losses at the gene ends were 4 bases for V and 4 bases for J; bases not matched to a gene: 11. Germline assignment: CDR1 SGHTS and CDR2 YDEGEE. CDR3 in DNA: TGTGCCAGCAGCAGAGGACAGGGGACGATGGGCACTGAAGCTTTCTTT. Protein: CASSRGQGTMGTEAFF. Full variable domain (missing parts from reference TRBV5-8 and TRBJ1-1): EAGVTQSPTHLIKTRGQQATLRCSPISGHTSVYWYQQALGLGLQFLLWYDEGEERNRGNFPPRFSGRQFPNYSSELNVNALELEDSALYLCASSRGQGTMGTEAFFGQGTRLTVV.

V is TRBV7-8 and J is TRBJ2-7; 12 bases fit TRBD2. CDR1 is SGHVS and CDR2 is FQNEAQ in the germline V gene. V trimming: 5 bases; J trimming: 0 bases; junction bases outside the gene matches: 5. This CDR3 has 16 residues. The CDR3, as DNA: TGTGCCAGCAGCCTATGGACTAGCGGGAACTCCTACGAGCAGTACTTC. It is translated as CASSLWTSGNSYEQYF.

The V gene is TRBV7-9, the J gene TRBJ2-7, with 11 bases that match TRBD1. The V gene's germline CDR1 is SEHNR and CDR2 FQNEAQ (reference sequence). This CDR3 is 19 amino acids long. The J segment lost 2 bases and the V segment lost 5 bases, leaving 17 bases of the junction unmatched. In DNA form, the CDR3 reads TGTGCCAGCAGCCCCCTTGATCGGGACAGGGGGTTAGTTCCCTACGAGCAGTACTTC. It codes for CASSPLDRDRGLVPYEQYF.

The chain links TRBV7-2 to TRBJ2-3; D possibly corresponds to TRBD2 (5 bases). The CDR3 has 14 residues. Germline CDR1 SGHTA, CDR2 FQGNSA. The V gene lost 1 base and the J gene lost 5 bases, with 10 bases spanning the gap. This CDR3 is CASSLVVGRDTQYF. As DNA, the CDR3 is TGTGCCAGCAGCTTAGTAGTGGGGAGAGATACGCAGTATTTT.

The chain couples TRBV5-4 to TRBJ1-2, with 8 bases identical to TRBD1. From germline, CDR1 is SGHNT and CDR2 YYREEE (reference sequence). This CDR3 comprises 15 residues. V dropped 4 bases and J dropped 2; count of bases not matched to a gene: 7. The CDR3 is CASSQGAGGNYGYTF. The CDR3 DNA reads as TGTGCCAGCAGCCAGGGGGCTGGGGGGAACTATGGCTACACCTTC.

The chain employs TRBV2 and TRBJ2-1; D is perhaps TRBD1 (6 bases). The CDR3 extends over 15 amino acids. V lost 8 bases, J lost 4 bases, and 18 bases lay in between. The V gene's germline CDR1 is SNHLY and CDR2 FYNNEI. In nucleotides, the CDR3 is TGTGCCAGCTCCATACAGGGTGGTATTTACAATGAGCAGTTCTTC. It encodes CASSIQGGIYNEQFF. The full variable domain, its missing parts supplied by reference TRBV2 and TRBJ2-1, is EPEVTQTPSHQVTQMGQEVILRCVPISNHLYFYWYRQILGQKVEFLVSFYNNEISEKSEIFDDQFSVERPDGSNFTLKIRSTKLEDSAMYFCASSIQGGIYNEQFFGPGTRLTVL.

The J gene is TRBJ1-5, the V gene TRBV6-4; TRBD1 matches at 9 bases. Germline V gene lookup returns CDR1 MRHNA and CDR2 SNTAGT. With V trimmed by 6 bases and J by 6 bases, 9 bases remained unmatched. This CDR3 contains 15 residues. CDR3 nucleotides: TGTGCCAGCAGCGATACAGGGGGCGCGTGTCAGCCCCAGCATTTT. Translating it yields CASSDTGGACQPQHF.

The chain employs TRBV5-5 and TRBJ2-2; tentatively, D is TRBD1 (5 bases). V lost 0 bases to trimming and J lost 3 bases, with 6 bases between them. The length of the CDR3 is 14 residues. The germline CDR1 and CDR2 sequences are SGHKS and YYEKEE (reference sequence). DNA of the CDR3: TGTGCCAGCAGCTTGGGACAGCACACCGGGGAGCTGTTTTTT. Translating it yields CASSLGQHTGELFF. Filled out from reference TRBV5-5 and TRBJ2-2, the complete variable domain reads DAGVTQSPTHLIKTRGQQVTLRCSPISGHKSVSWYQQVLGQGPQFIFQYYEKEERGRGNFPDRFSARQFPNYSSELNVNALLLGDSALYLCASSLGQHTGELFFGEGSRLTVL.

The chain links TRBV5-1 to TRBJ2-1; possibly TRBD2 for D (7 bases). Trimming removed 7 bases from V and 9 bases from J, with 20 bases in between. The V gene's germline CDR1 is SGHRS and CDR2 YFSETQ. CDR3 size: 14 residues. Here the CDR3 reads CASWGGAGAGEQFF. CDR3 in DNA: TGCGCCAGCTGGGGCGGGGCGGGGGCTGGTGAGCAGTTCTTC.

The chain links TRBV4-2 to TRBJ2-2; 7 nucleotides agree with TRBD1. The V gene end was trimmed by 3 bases and the J gene end by 5 bases; junction bases not matched to a gene: 6. The germline V gene encodes CDR1 LGHNA and CDR2 YNFKEQ. This CDR3 region has 15 residues. CDR3 nucleotides: TGTGCCAGCAGCCACCCGACAGGGTCTACCGGGGAGCTGTTTTTT. Its protein is CASSHPTGSTGELFF.

V usage is TRBV27 and J usage is TRBJ2-3; 7 positions match TRBD1. Germline V gene lookup returns CDR1 MNHEY and CDR2 SMNVEV (reference sequence). The J segment lost 0 bases and the V segment lost 2 bases, leaving 2 bases of the junction unmatched. This CDR3 is built from 15 residues. CDR3 sequence: CASSLRDSSTDTQYF. The CDR3 bases are TGTGCCAGCAGTTTAAGGGACAGCAGCACAGATACGCAGTATTTT.

The chain has TRBV5-1 and TRBJ1-3; D possibly corresponds to TRBD1 (5 bases). Trimming removed 4 bases at V and 4 bases at J, with 12 bases between. The CDR3 is made up of 14 amino acids. Germline assignment: CDR1 SGHRS and CDR2 YFSETQ. The DNA for the CDR3 is TGCGCCAGCAGCAGCCAGGGAGGAGGAAACACCATATATTTT. Protein product: CASSSQGGGNTIYF.